Sequencing of this T cell receptor beta chain was carried out in a study of CD8+ T cells in alopecia areata. Study details: Tofacitinib ran for 6 to 18 months before 6 months off drug.

Following RNA extraction, reverse transcription yielded cDNA that acted as the sequencing template. Repertoires were generated with immunoSEQ multiplex PCR, while TCRdb's copy carries only in-frame clones and drops some. The sample yields 120,000 to 150,000 clones, 80% to 90% seen once. CDR1 is WSHSY, CDR2 SAAADI, per germline. The length of the CDR3 is 14 residues. Trimming cost V 2 bases and J 6 bases, with 11 bases left between them. Only a few counts were recorded for this clone. This material consisted of CD8+ T cells sorted from blood, taken at week 0. The clonotype originates from a human donor with alopecia areata. The chain combines TRBV10-2 with TRBJ2-1, with D unclear. The CDR3 here is CASSEAGKFNEQFF. In nucleotides, the CDR3 is TGCGCCAGCAGTGAGGCCGGAAAGTTCAATGAGCAGTTCTTC.